Sequencing of this T cell receptor (beta chain) was carried out in a study of cytomegalovirus exposure and HLA in healthy donors. The CDR3 length is 13 residues. With V trimmed by 0 bases and J by 5 bases, 0 bases remained unmatched. CDR1 is SGHNT, CDR2 YYREEE, per germline (reference sequence). PCR primers comprised 60 Vbeta and 13 Jbeta primers. Profiled with immunoSEQ multiplex PCR; TCRdb holds only in-frame clones, not every one. The table shows some 150,000 clones, with around three quarters occurring only once. As concerns this clone: Its antigen is still unknown.

Study conclusions and caveats: In the analysis, some V segments, TRBV6-2 and TRBV6-3 included, were excluded as indistinguishable. Most TCR sequences were seen very rarely across donors, but some public TCRs occurred in many.

The specimen was PBMCs. The sequence was obtained from a woman aged 40 to 50 in good health and CMV-seropositive. The chain is built from TRBV5-4 and TRBJ2-3; 7 bases are a match to TRBD1. In nucleotides, the CDR3 is TGTGCCAGCAGCTTGGACAGGGGAGATACGCAGTATTTT. It is translated as CASSLDRGDTQYF.